One sample yielded the 27 T cell receptor beta chains listed below, sequenced in a study of CD8+ T cells in alopecia areata. Extracted RNA was reverse transcribed, and the resulting cDNA served as sequencing template. The protocol was immunoSEQ multiplex PCR, while the TCRdb copy is restricted to in-frame clones and leaves out a portion. Among hundreds of thousands of clones listed, more than 55% were seen once. Treatment here: oral pan-JAK inhibitor, 5-10 mg twice daily. The material sequenced was CD4+ T cells sorted from blood, taken at approximately week 42, from a patient treated with tofacitinib. The receptors here all came from a human donor with alopecia areata.

This sequence joins TRBV5-1 and TRBJ1-1, with D unresolved. Trimming took 3 bases from V and 3 from J, leaving 18 bases between them. The CDR3 is 16 amino acids. CDR1 and CDR2 from the germline V gene are SGHRS and YFSETQ. The CDR3 nucleotides read TGCGCCAGCAGCTCCCTCACACTCAACCGGGACACTGAAGCTTTCTTT. Translating it yields CASSSLTLNRDTEAFF.

This clone was seen many times. The chain employs TRBV19 and TRBJ2-1, with TRBD1 identical over 7 bases. The V gene's germline CDR1 is LNHDA and CDR2 SQIVND (reference sequence). Losses at the gene ends were 5 bases for V and 7 bases for J; bases not matched to a gene: 8. This CDR3 has 14 residues. The CDR3 loop reads CASSPIDRANEQFF. CDR3 DNA sequence: TGTGCCAGTAGTCCAATAGACAGGGCTAATGAGCAGTTCTTC.

This CDR3 is CASSTRAGTPREAQYF. CDR3 DNA: TGTGCCAGCAGCACCCGCGCCGGGACTCCCCGCGAGGCCCAGTACTTC. The rearrangement links TRBV9 to TRBJ2-5; possible D gene TRBD2, 6 bases. Germline assignment: CDR1 SGDLS and CDR2 YYNGEE. This CDR3 spans 16 amino acids. V shed 4 bases and J shed 9 bases, with 25 bases lying between them.

The chain couples TRBV4-3 to TRBJ2-3; the D gene is possibly TRBD2 (6 bases). The V gene's germline CDR1 is LGHNA and CDR2 YSLEER. The CDR3 has 16 amino acids. V shed 0 bases and J shed 8 bases, with 18 bases lying between them. CDR3 coding DNA: TGCGCCAGCAGCCAAGATCGGGGGAGCGGGCCAGGTACGCAGTATTTT. Translation: CASSQDRGSGPGTQYF.

The chain is built from TRBV2 and TRBJ1-1; the D gene is possibly TRBD1 (5 bases). The CDR3 is 12 amino acids. Between the trimmed V and J ends, which lost 7 bases and 4 bases, there was a span of 10 bases. Germline CDR1 and CDR2: SNHLY and FYNNEI. CDR3 sequence (DNA): TGTGCCAGCATTGCAGGGTCCACTGAAGCTTTCTTT. This gives the protein CASIAGSTEAFF.

The chain combines TRBV7-2 with TRBJ2-3; no reliable D call. The CDR3 is made up of 13 amino acids. V lost 3 bases, J lost 2 bases, and 6 bases lay in between. The germline CDR1 and CDR2 sequences are SGHTA and FQGNSA. DNA for the CDR3: TGTGCCAGCAGCTTGCAGATCACAGATACGCAGTATTTT. Protein sequence: CASSLQITDTQYF.

This clone was observed a handful of times. The chain carries TRBV28 and TRBJ1-2, with D unclear. V lost 3 bases and J lost 4, with 15 bases in between. Germline assignment: CDR1 MDHEN and CDR2 SYDVKM. CDR3 length: 15 amino acids. The CDR3 is CASSFVGTDLYGYTF. The CDR3 DNA follows: TGTGCCAGCAGTTTTGTCGGCACAGACCTCTATGGCTACACCTTC.

The chain links TRBV29-1 to TRBJ1-1, with D possibly TRBD1 on 6 matching bases. The CDR3 length is 13 residues. Germline V gene sequence: CDR1 SQVTM, CDR2 ANQGSEA. With 6 bases removed from V and 1 base from J, the gap between germline ends came to 12 bases. DNA for the CDR3: TGCAGCGTCGTACAGGGCAAGAACACTGAAGCTTTCTTT. Translated, it gives CSVVQGKNTEAFF.

In its sample, this clone was seen once. This rearrangement joins TRBV5-1 to TRBJ2-1; D not resolved. Deletions cut 4 bases from V and 7 bases from J, with 6 bases between. Germline V gene sequence: CDR1 SGHRS, CDR2 YFSETQ. The CDR3 covers 11 residues. The CDR3 region is CASSVKNEQFF. The CDR3 DNA is TGCGCCAGCAGCGTTAAGAATGAGCAGTTCTTC.

The chain's CDR3 is CAWSVGGGADEQFF. The CDR3 DNA follows: TGTGCCTGGAGTGTAGGCGGGGGGGCCGATGAGCAGTTCTTC. J is TRBJ2-1 and V is TRBV30; 9 bases are shared with TRBD2. The V and J ends lost 0 bases and 8 bases, in that order; junction bases with no gene match: 5. The germline V gene encodes CDR1 GTSNPN and CDR2 SVGIG (reference sequence). This CDR3 is built from 14 residues. The variable domain in full, with the rest retrieved from reference TRBV30 and TRBJ2-1, is SQTIHQWPATLVQPVGSPLSLECTVEGTSNPNLYWYRQAAGRGLQLLFYSVGIGQISSEVPQNLSASRPQDRQFILSSKKLLLSDSGFYLCAWSVGGGADEQFFGPGTRLTVL.

This clone showed up just a few times. V and J are TRBV29-1 and TRBJ2-1; 7 bases line up with TRBD1. Germline V gene lookup returns CDR1 SQVTM and CDR2 ANQGSEA. The CDR3 runs 14 residues. V lost 3 bases to trimming and J lost 12 bases; unmatched junction nucleotides: 14. The CDR3 DNA reads as TGCAGCGTTGACCTAAGGACAGGTAAAGGGTGGCAGTTCTTC. This gives the protein CSVDLRTGKGWQFF.

The chain uses TRBV5-6 and TRBJ2-5; TRBD1 matches at 9 bases. Germline lookup yields CDR1 SGHDT and CDR2 YYEEEE. The CDR3 length is 16 residues. V lost 5 bases, J lost 4 bases, and 12 bases stayed unmatched. The CDR3 nucleotides read TGTGCCAGCAGTCCCCCGGGACAGGGATTTAGAGAGACCCAGTACTTC. It translates to CASSPPGQGFRETQYF.

The gene calls are TRBV12-5 and TRBJ1-6; D not certain. The CDR3 is made up of 15 amino acids. Germline loops: CDR1 LGHNT, CDR2 FRNRAP. Trimming shortened V by 0 bases and J by 7 bases, and 10 bases separated the two germline ends. The CDR3 DNA follows: TGTGCTAGTGGTTTGGTCGTGGCGGAGAATTCACCCCTCCACTTT. As protein: CASGLVVAENSPLHF.

The CDR3 DNA reads TGTGCCTGGAGTGTACCGGGGGGGGCGGGCAAGACCCAGTACTTC. Its translation: CAWSVPGGAGKTQYF. The rearrangement uses TRBV30 and TRBJ2-5; TRBD2 matches 8 bases. The germline V gene encodes CDR1 GTSNPN and CDR2 SVGIG (reference sequence). V shed 0 bases and J 6 bases; nucleotides not matched to a gene: 9. The CDR3 is 15 residues long.

The rearrangement joins TRBV19 to TRBJ2-5; 10 nucleotides line up with TRBD1. The trim removed 8 bases at V and 3 bases at J, leaving 6 bases unmatched. The CDR3 extends over 14 amino acids. From germline, CDR1 is LNHDA and CDR2 SQIVND (reference sequence). The CDR3 spells CASGRQGAEETQYF. Written as DNA, the CDR3 is TGTGCCAGTGGGAGACAGGGGGCTGAAGAGACCCAGTACTTC. Full variable domain (rest looked up from reference TRBV19 and TRBJ2-5): DGGITQSPKYLFRKEGQNVTLSCEQNLNHDAMYWYRQDPGQGLRLIYYSQIVNDFQKGDIAEGYSVSREKKESFPLTVTSAQKNPTAFYLCASGRQGAEETQYFGPGTRLLVL.

V usage is TRBV29-1 and J usage is TRBJ2-3, with D tentatively TRBD1 (6 bases). CDR3 length: 11 residues. The V and J ends lost 4 bases and 4 bases respectively, with 6 bases between them. The germline gives CDR1 SQVTM, CDR2 ANQGSEA. CDR3 in amino acids: CSVGQADTQYF. In nucleotides, the CDR3 is TGCAGCGTTGGACAGGCAGATACGCAGTATTTT.

The rearrangement joins TRBV9 to TRBJ2-7; D ambiguous. Trimming stripped 2 bases from V and 0 bases from J, with 3 bases between. Germline CDR1 and CDR2: SGDLS and YYNGEE. The CDR3 runs 12 residues. The CDR3 DNA follows: TGTGCCAGCAGCGTGTCCTCCTACGAGCAGTACTTC. This sequence encodes CASSVSSYEQYF.

This clone was counted only a few times. The rearrangement joins TRBV7-7 to TRBJ2-1; 10 positions match TRBD2. The V and J ends lost 6 bases and 7 bases, in that order; junction bases with no gene match: 6. Germline lookup yields CDR1 SSHAT and CDR2 FNYEAQ (reference sequence). There are 14 residues in the CDR3. The DNA of the CDR3 is TGTGCCAGCAGTTTGAGCGGGGGGGCGAATGAGCAGTTCTTC. It is translated as CASSLSGGANEQFF.

The chain links TRBV11-2 to TRBJ1-4; no clear D gene. Germline V gene lookup returns CDR1 SGHAT and CDR2 FQNNGV. Trimming took off 3 bases at V and 8 bases at J, with 10 bases between the two ends. The CDR3 has 13 amino acids. CDR3 bases: TGTGCCAGCAGCTTCTATGGCGGGGAAAAACTGTTTTTT. Amino acids: CASSFYGGEKLFF.

This clone was seen only a few times. The V and J genes are TRBV19 and TRBJ1-4; a weak D match, TRBD1 (6 bases). There are 15 residues in the CDR3. Germline V CDR1 and CDR2: LNHDA, SQIVND (reference sequence). Trimming removed 6 bases from V and 3 bases from J, with 14 bases in between. CDR3: CASRAERTANEKLFF. CDR3 nucleotide sequence: TGTGCCAGTAGAGCCGAGCGGACAGCTAATGAAAAACTGTTTTTT.

The chain combines TRBV29-1 with TRBJ2-7; TRBD1 agrees at 8 bases. The CDR3 totals 13 residues. Germline values: CDR1 SQVTM, CDR2 ANQGSEA. V lost 1 base and J lost 5; bases outside the gene matches: 4. The CDR3, as DNA: TGCAGCGTTGAAGGACAGGGGATGAACGAGCAGTACTTC. As protein: CSVEGQGMNEQYF.

This clone came up once. The V and J genes are TRBV30 and TRBJ2-5; D may be TRBD2 (6 bases). The CDR3 has 16 residues. V was cut by 2 bases and J by 4 bases, with 20 bases left in between. CDR1 and CDR2 (germline): GTSNPN, SVGIG (reference sequence). The CDR3 here is CAWSRRSGLTLETQYF. CDR3 in DNA: TGTGCCTGGAGTCGGAGGTCTGGACTAACTTTAGAGACCCAGTACTTC.

As to this clone: Distinct nucleotide sequences in the sample also encode this CDR3. The V call is TRBV29-1, the J call TRBJ1-1; the match to TRBD1 covers 9 bases. Trimming at V came to 6 bases and at J to 2 bases, leaving 7 bases not matched to a gene. The CDR3 length is 14 residues. Germline V gene lookup returns CDR1 SQVTM and CDR2 ANQGSEA. The CDR3 loop is CSVGPGQGNTEAFF. CDR3 bases: TGCAGCGTAGGCCCGGGACAGGGTAACACTGAAGCTTTCTTT.

This clone was counted a single time. The chain is built from TRBV29-1 and TRBJ2-1; D gene uncertain. Germline CDR1 reads SQVTM; CDR2 reads ANQGSEA. The CDR3 is made up of 14 amino acids. V was trimmed by 4 bases and J by 0 bases, leaving 10 bases between them. The CDR3 sequence: CSVVASSSYNEQFF. CDR3 nucleotide sequence: TGCAGCGTTGTCGCTTCCAGCTCCTACAATGAGCAGTTCTTC.

V and J are TRBV29-1 and TRBJ1-1; tentative D call: TRBD1 (5 bases). This CDR3 comprises 12 residues. V gave up 6 bases and J gave up 4 bases, with 12 bases separating them. The germline CDR1 and CDR2 sequences are SQVTM and ANQGSEA. The CDR3 DNA reads as TGCAGCGTGAACAAGGGGTTCACTGAAGCTTTCTTT. This encodes CSVNKGFTEAFF.

The V and J genes are TRBV29-1 and TRBJ2-3; D perhaps matches TRBD1 (5 bases). V was shortened by 7 bases and J by 8 bases, with 16 bases between the two germline ends. Germline assignment: CDR1 SQVTM and CDR2 ANQGSEA. The length of the CDR3 is 12 residues. DNA of the CDR3: TGCAGCGCTAATACAGGATTGCTTACGCAGTATTTT. This sequence encodes CSANTGLLTQYF.

The gene calls are TRBV10-3 and TRBJ1-2, with D tentatively TRBD1 (5 bases). The CDR3 runs to 13 residues. Germline V gene sequence: CDR1 ENHRY, CDR2 SYGVKD. The V end was cut by 4 bases, the J end by 5 bases, with 11 bases between. The CDR3 loop is CAISGAREYGYTF. In DNA form, the CDR3 reads TGTGCCATCAGTGGGGCCAGGGAATATGGCTACACCTTC.